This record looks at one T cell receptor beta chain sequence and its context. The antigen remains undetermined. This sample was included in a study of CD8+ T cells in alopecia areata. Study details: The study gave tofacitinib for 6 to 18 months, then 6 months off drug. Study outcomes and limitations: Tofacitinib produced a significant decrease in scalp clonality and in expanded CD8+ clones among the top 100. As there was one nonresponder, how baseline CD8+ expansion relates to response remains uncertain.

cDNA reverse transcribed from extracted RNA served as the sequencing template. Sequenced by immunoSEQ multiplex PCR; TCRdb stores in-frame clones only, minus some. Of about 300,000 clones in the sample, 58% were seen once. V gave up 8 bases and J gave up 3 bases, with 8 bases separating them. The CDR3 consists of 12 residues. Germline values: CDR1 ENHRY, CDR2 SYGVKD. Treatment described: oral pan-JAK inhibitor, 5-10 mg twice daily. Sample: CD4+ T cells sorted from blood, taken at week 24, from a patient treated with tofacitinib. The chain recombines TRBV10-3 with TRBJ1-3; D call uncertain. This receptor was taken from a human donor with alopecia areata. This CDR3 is CAIGSDGNTIYF. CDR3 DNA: TGTGCCATCGGCTCGGATGGAAACACCATATATTTT.